The clone carrying this T cell receptor (beta chain) was seen many times. TCRdb called the 5' RACE reads again in MiXCR, with one record for every CDR3 protein. The sample consists of 350,000 or so distinct CDR3 sequences, roughly 14% of them appearing once. The sample belongs to a study of CD8 T cells in ankylosing spondylitis. The trim removed 4 bases at V and 3 bases at J, leaving 2 bases unmatched. The CDR3 loop spans 13 amino acids. The sequence came from a male donor with ankylosing spondylitis or in good health (not recorded which). Input material: blood, either unsorted or a sorted T cell fraction (not recorded which). V usage is TRBV12-3 or TRBV12-4 and J usage is TRBJ1-1; the match to TRBD1 covers 7 bases. CDR3 in DNA: TGTGCCAGCAGTTCCCAGGGGGACACTGAAGCTTTCTTT. Encoded protein: CASSSQGDTEAFF.